This T cell receptor (beta chain) was found in a study of cytomegalovirus exposure and HLA in healthy donors. Findings and caveats of the study: In a later analysis, donors in an Asian-associated ancestry cluster reportedly had fewer N-insertions in productive TCRs than the cohort mean.

A remark on this clone: Its antigen remains unknown.

PCR primers comprised 60 Vbeta and 13 Jbeta primers. TCRdb's copy holds only in-frame clones and misses some; the assay was immunoSEQ multiplex PCR. The repertoire holds fewer than 250,000 clones, 70% to 80% seen once, with approximately 0.39% in the top ten. Sequences were obtained from PBMCs. The sequence came from a male donor in good health and CMV-seropositive.

The CDR3 DNA reads as TGTGCCAGCAGTTCGACAGGGTTTGGCTACACCTTC. This sequence encodes CASSSTGFGYTF. The chain has TRBV28 and TRBJ1-2; TRBD1 agrees at 7 bases. With 4 bases clipped from V and 7 bases from J, the junction kept 3 bases outside the gene matches. This CDR3 is 12 amino acids long. The V gene's germline CDR1 is MDHEN and CDR2 SYDVKM.